This T cell receptor beta chain came from a study of T-cell reconstitution after alpha-beta-depleted transplantation in children. CDR3 length: 17 amino acids. V was cut by 4 bases and J by 1 base, with 20 bases left in between. Germline V gene lookup returns CDR1 SGHRS and CDR2 YFSETQ. This clonotype was picked up many times. Preparation of the TCRbeta library involved a method that used unique molecular identifiers. Each CDR3 protein gets one entry after TCRdb re-called the PCR reads with MiXCR. The table records 350,000 to 450,000 distinct CDR3 sequences, 13% of them present only once. The rearrangement uses TRBV5-1 and TRBJ1-1; tentatively, D is TRBD1 (5 bases). Material: PBMCs, obtained from the stem cell graft. This TCR derives from a human donor who donated a stem cell graft to a child with Fanconi anemia. Here the CDR3 DNA reads TGCGCCAGCAGCCCGGAAGGTCGTCAGGGTGCGAACACTGAAGCTTTCTTT. This translates into CASSPEGRQGANTEAFF. Combining the CDR3 with reference TRBV5-1 and TRBJ1-1 gives the whole variable domain KAGVTQTPRYLIKTRGQQVTLSCSPISGHRSVSWYQQTPGQGLQFLFEYFSETQRNKGNFPGRFSGRQFSNSRSEMNVSTLELGDSALYLCASSPEGRQGANTEAFFGQGTRLTVV.